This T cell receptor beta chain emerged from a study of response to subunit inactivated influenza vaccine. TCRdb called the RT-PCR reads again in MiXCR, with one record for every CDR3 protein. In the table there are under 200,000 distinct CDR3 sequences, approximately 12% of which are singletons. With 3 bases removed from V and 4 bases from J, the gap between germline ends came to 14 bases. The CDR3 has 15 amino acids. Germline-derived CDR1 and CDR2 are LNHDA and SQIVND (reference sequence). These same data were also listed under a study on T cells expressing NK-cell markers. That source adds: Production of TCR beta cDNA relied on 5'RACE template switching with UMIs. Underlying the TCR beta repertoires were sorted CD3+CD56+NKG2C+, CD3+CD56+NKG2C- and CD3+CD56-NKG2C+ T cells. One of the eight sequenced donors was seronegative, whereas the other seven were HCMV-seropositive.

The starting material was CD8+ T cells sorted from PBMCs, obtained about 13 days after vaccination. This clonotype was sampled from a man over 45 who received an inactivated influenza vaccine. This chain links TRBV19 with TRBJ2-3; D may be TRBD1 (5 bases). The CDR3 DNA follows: TGTGCCAGTAGTATTTCAGGGAACAGCGCAGATACGCAGTATTTT. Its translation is CASSISGNSADTQYF.